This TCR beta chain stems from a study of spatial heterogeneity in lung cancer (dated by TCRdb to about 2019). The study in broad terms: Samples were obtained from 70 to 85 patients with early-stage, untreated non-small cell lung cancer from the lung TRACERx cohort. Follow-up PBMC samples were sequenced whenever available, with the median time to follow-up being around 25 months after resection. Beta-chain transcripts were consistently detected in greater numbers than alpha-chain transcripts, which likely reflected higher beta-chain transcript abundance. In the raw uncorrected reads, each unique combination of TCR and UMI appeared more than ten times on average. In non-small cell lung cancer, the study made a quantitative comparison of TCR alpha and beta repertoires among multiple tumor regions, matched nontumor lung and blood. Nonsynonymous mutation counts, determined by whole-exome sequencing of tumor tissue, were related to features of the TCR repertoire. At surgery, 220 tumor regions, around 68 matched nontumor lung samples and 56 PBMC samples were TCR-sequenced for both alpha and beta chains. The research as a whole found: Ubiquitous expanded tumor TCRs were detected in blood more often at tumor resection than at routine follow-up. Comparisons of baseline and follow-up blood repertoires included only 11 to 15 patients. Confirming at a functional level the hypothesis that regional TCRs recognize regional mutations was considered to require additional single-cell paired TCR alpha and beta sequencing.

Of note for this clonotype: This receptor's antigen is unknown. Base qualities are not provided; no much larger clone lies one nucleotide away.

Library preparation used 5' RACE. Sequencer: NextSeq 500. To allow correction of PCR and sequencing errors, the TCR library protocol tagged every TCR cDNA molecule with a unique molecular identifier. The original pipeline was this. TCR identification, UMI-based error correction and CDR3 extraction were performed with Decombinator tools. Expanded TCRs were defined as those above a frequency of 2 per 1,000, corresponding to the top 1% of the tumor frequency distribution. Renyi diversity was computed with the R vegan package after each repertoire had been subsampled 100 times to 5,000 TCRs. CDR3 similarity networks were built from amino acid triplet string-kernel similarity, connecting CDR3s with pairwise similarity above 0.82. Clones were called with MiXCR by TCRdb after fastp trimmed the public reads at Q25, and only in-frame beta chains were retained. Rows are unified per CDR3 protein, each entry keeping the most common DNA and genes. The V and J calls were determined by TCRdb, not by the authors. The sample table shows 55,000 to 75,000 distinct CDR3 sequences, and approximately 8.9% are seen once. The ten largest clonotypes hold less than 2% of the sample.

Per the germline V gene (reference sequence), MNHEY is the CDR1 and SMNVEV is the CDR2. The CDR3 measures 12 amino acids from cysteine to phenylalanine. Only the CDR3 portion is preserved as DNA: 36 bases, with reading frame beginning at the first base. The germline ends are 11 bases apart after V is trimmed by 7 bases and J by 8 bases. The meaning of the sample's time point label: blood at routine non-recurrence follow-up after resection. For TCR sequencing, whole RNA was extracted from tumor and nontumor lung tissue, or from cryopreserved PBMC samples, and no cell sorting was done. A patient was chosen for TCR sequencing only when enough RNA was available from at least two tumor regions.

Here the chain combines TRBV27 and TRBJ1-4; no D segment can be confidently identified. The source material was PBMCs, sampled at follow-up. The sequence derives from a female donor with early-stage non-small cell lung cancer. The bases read TGTGCCAGCATGGCGGGAGGCGAAAAACTGTTTTTT. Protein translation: CASMAGGEKLFF.